Listed below are T cell receptor beta chains from one sample, sequenced in a study of blood T cell repertoires in COVID-19. Some clones are missing from TCRdb's copy, which holds only in-frame ones; the method was immunoSEQ multiplex PCR. The profile shows fewer than 50,000 clones, over 70% of them singletons. Sequencing was performed on peripheral blood. The receptors were gathered from an elderly woman with active or convalescent COVID-19. The CDR3 runs from the conserved cysteine through the conserved F or W. D genes are given only for firm matches. Size tells how often a clone was seen (once, few, many) or the class of an expanded clone, and some rows leave it out.

size,V,D,J,CDR3,DNA
.,TRBV28,TRBD1,TRBJ2-2,CASSLRGPNTGELFF,TGTGCCAGCAGTTTAAGGGGGCCAAACACCGGGGAGCTGTTTTTT
.,TRBV28,TRBD2,TRBJ2-1,CASRPSGSKDEQFF,TGTGCCAGCAGGCCTAGCGGGAGTAAGGATGAGCAGTTCTTC
.,TRBV18,.,TRBJ2-1,CASSLNTGSYNEQFF,TGTGCCAGCTCACTTAACACGGGATCCTACAATGAGCAGTTCTTC
.,TRBV18,.,TRBJ1-5,CASSPRGPRFNQPQHF,TGTGCCAGCTCACCACGCGGCCCTCGCTTCAATCAGCCCCAGCATTTT
once,TRBV9,TRBD2,TRBJ2-2,CASSVGRAGGRTGELFF,TGTGCCAGCAGCGTAGGAAGAGCGGGAGGGCGCACCGGGGAGCTGTTTTTT
.,TRBV11-2,.,TRBJ1-5,CASSPLGGNQPQHF,TGTGCCAGCAGCCCGCTCGGGGGAAATCAGCCCCAGCATTTT
.,TRBV7-2,TRBD1,TRBJ1-3,CASSQDRAGNTIYF,TGTGCCAGCAGCCAAGACAGGGCTGGAAACACCATATATTTT
.,TRBV7-8,TRBD2,TRBJ2-5,CASSLARLGLAGGKGNQETQYF,TGTGCCAGCAGCTTAGCGCGGTTAGGGCTAGCGGGAGGGAAGGGGAACCAAGAGACCCAGTACTTC
.,TRBV3-1/TRBV3-2,.,TRBJ1-4,CASRPTATNEKLFF,TGTGCCAGCAGGCCCACAGCAACTAATGAAAAACTGTTTTTT
.,TRBV15,.,TRBJ1-1,CATSRKTGGDTEAFF,TGTGCCACCAGCAGAAAGACAGGAGGCGACACTGAAGCTTTCTTT
once,TRBV14,.,TRBJ1-1,CASSQVWDMNTEAFF,TGTGCCAGCAGCCAAGTTTGGGACATGAACACTGAAGCTTTCTTT
.,TRBV5-5,TRBD1,TRBJ1-2,CASSLAPGGDVGYTF,TGTGCCAGCAGCTTGGCCCCAGGGGGCGACGTGGGCTACACCTTC
.,TRBV4-1,.,TRBJ1-4,CASSLRKFQGPRATNEKLFF,TGCGCCAGCAGCCTCCGGAAGTTTCAGGGTCCCCGGGCAACTAATGAAAAACTGTTTTTT
.,TRBV5-1,TRBD1,TRBJ2-7,CASSLRGTGIESYEQYF,TGCGCCAGCAGCTTGAGGGGGACAGGGATAGAGTCCTACGAGCAGTACTTC
.,TRBV5-4,TRBD2,TRBJ2-2,CASRVGPAGAAGELFF,TGTGCCAGCAGGGTTGGTCCAGCGGGAGCGGCGGGGGAGCTGTTTTTT
.,TRBV19,.,TRBJ1-5,CASSAGSPNSNQPQHF,TGTGCCAGTAGTGCGGGTTCCCCTAATAGCAATCAGCCCCAGCATTTT
.,TRBV18,.,TRBJ2-5,CASSPQGQETQYF,TGTGCCAGCTCACCGCAGGGCCAAGAGACCCAGTACTTC
.,TRBV5-1,.,TRBJ2-2,CASTGREVVGELFF,TGCGCCAGCACAGGGCGGGAAGTCGTCGGGGAGCTGTTTTTT
.,TRBV6-5,.,TRBJ1-1,CASRTRQRMNTEAFF,TGTGCCAGCAGGACCCGACAGCGCATGAACACTGAAGCTTTCTTT
many,TRBV7-9,.,TRBJ1-1,CASSLAAQGGHTEAFF,TGTGCCAGCAGCTTAGCCGCACAGGGAGGGCACACTGAAGCTTTCTTT
.,TRBV6-2/TRBV6-3,.,TRBJ2-2,CASSTRGDGELFF,TGTGCCAGCAGTACCAGGGGAGACGGGGAGCTGTTTTTT
once,TRBV3-1/TRBV3-2,.,TRBJ1-5,CASSQAVGEGQPQHF,TGTGCCAGCAGCCAAGCGGTTGGGGAGGGTCAGCCCCAGCATTTT
few,TRBV28,.,TRBJ2-1,CASSFQAPTGDNEQFF,TGTGCCAGCAGTTTCCAGGCCCCGACCGGGGACAATGAGCAGTTCTTC
.,TRBV30,TRBD1,TRBJ1-2,CARWTGDGYTF,TGTGCCCGGTGGACAGGGGATGGCTACACCTTC
few,TRBV14,TRBD1,TRBJ1-3,CASRDRGGNTIYF,TGTGCCAGCAGGGACAGGGGAGGAAACACCATATATTTT
.,TRBV3-1/TRBV3-2,.,TRBJ1-2,CASSQDLRQKNYGYTF,TGTGCCAGCAGCCAAGATCTCAGGCAGAAAAACTATGGCTACACCTTC
.,TRBV28,TRBD1,TRBJ1-5,CASRDRDRYSNQPQHF,TGTGCCAGCAGGGATAGGGACAGATATAGCAATCAGCCCCAGCATTTT
.,TRBV9,.,TRBJ1-4,CASSVGREREKLFF,TGTGCCAGCAGCGTAGGGAGGGAGAGGGAAAAACTGTTTTTT
.,TRBV6-1,TRBD2,TRBJ2-7,CASSERAGGRTYEQYF,TGTGCCAGCAGTGAACGAGCGGGAGGCCGAACCTACGAGCAGTACTTC
few,TRBV5-1,.,TRBJ2-2,CASSLDQGRDTGELFF,TGCGCCAGCAGCTTGGACCAGGGGCGGGACACCGGGGAGCTGTTTTTT
.,TRBV7-3,.,TRBJ1-1,CASSSGPNTEAFF,TGTGCCAGCAGCTCCGGTCCTAACACTGAAGCTTTCTTT
few,TRBV1,.,TRBJ1-5,CTSRGNCGGAAQPQHF,TGCACCAGCCGAGGTAATTGTGGGGGGGCCGCTCAGCCCCAGCATTTT
.,TRBV27,.,TRBJ2-1,CASKEGGSYNEQFF,TGTGCCAGCAAGGAGGGAGGCTCCTACAATGAGCAGTTCTTC
.,TRBV24-1,.,TRBJ2-2,CATRQNPTGELFF,TGTGCCACCAGACAAAATCCCACCGGGGAGCTGTTTTTT
.,TRBV2,.,TRBJ1-2,CASSVLGYTF,TGTGCCAGCAGTGTTCTGGGCTACACCTTC
once,TRBV9,.,TRBJ2-2,CASSVSGGRRAGELFF,TGTGCCAGCAGCGTATCCGGGGGGCGGAGGGCCGGGGAGCTGTTTTTT
.,TRBV5-1,.,TRBJ2-3,CASSLTALSTDTQYF,TGCGCCAGCAGCTTAACAGCTCTCAGCACAGATACGCAGTATTTT
medium-sized,TRBV16,.,TRBJ2-7,CASSQSEIAHSYEQYF,TGTGCCAGCAGCCAATCAGAAATAGCGCACTCCTACGAGCAGTACTTC
.,TRBV24-1,.,TRBJ2-2,CATSDFRGLNTGELFF,TGTGCCACCAGTGATTTTAGAGGGTTGAACACCGGGGAGCTGTTTTTT
once,TRBV3-1/TRBV3-2,.,TRBJ2-3,CASSRRIQGLESDTQYF,TGTGCCAGCAGCCGCCGGATACAGGGATTGGAATCAGATACGCAGTATTTT
.,TRBV28,.,TRBJ1-1,CASNHQGLTEAFF,TGTGCCAGCAACCATCAGGGGCTCACTGAAGCTTTCTTT
.,TRBV19,.,TRBJ1-2,CATRQSYYGYTF,TGTGCCACCAGACAGAGCTACTATGGCTACACCTTC
.,TRBV6-6,TRBD1,TRBJ1-6,CASSYSGQGDSPLHF,TGTGCCAGCAGTTACTCGGGACAGGGGGATTCACCCCTCCACTTT
.,TRBV5-1,.,TRBJ2-5,CASSLASVAVETQYF,TGCGCCAGCAGCTTGGCCTCGGTAGCAGTGGAGACCCAGTACTTC
.,TRBV19,.,TRBJ1-5,CASSLVSQYSNQPQHF,TGTGCCAGTAGTCTAGTGTCGCAGTATAGCAATCAGCCCCAGCATTTT
.,TRBV9,TRBD2,TRBJ2-5,CASSAGAGVQETQYF,TGTGCCAGCAGCGCGGGAGCGGGAGTCCAAGAGACCCAGTACTTC
.,TRBV21-1,.,TRBJ1-3,CASSGGHPGNTIYF,TGTGCCAGCAGCGGCGGACATCCTGGAAACACCATATATTTT
.,TRBV28,.,TRBJ2-7,CASSLSRLEQYF,TGTGCCAGCAGTTTAAGTCGGTTAGAGCAGTACTTC